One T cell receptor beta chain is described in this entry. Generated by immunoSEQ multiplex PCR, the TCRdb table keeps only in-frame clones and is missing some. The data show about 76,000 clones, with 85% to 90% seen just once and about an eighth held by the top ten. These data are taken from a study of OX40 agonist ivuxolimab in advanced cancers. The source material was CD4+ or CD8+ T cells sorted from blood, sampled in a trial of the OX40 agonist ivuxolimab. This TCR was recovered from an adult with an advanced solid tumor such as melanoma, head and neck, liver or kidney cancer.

CDR3 sequence: CASSWGNEQFF. The CDR3 DNA is TGTGCCAGCAGTTGGGGGAATGAGCAGTTCTTC. The genes are TRBV14 and TRBJ2-1; D assignment may be TRBD1 or TRBD2 (5 bases each). Germline V gene data show CDR1 as SGHDN and CDR2 as FVKESK. The CDR3 runs 11 residues. V shed 6 bases and J shed 7 bases, with 7 bases lying between them.